The next 23 T cell receptor beta chains were all read from a single sample in a study of cytomegalovirus exposure and HLA in healthy donors. With 60 Vbeta and 13 Jbeta primers, the PCR was carried out. Sequenced by immunoSEQ multiplex PCR; TCRdb stores in-frame clones only, minus some. The sample holds under 200,000 clones, roughly four fifths seen once. The sequencing input was PBMCs. These TCRs come from a woman between 18 and 29 years old in good health and CMV-seronegative.

The CDR3 loop is CASSWRSGAGYEQYF. The DNA for the CDR3 is TGTGCCAGCAGTTGGCGGTCAGGGGCCGGCTACGAGCAGTACTTC. J is TRBJ2-7 and V is TRBV6-1, with a weak D call TRBD1 (6 bases). The CDR3 is 15 residues long. From germline, CDR1 is MNHNS and CDR2 SASEGT. V was clipped by 5 bases and J by 3 bases, with 17 bases between them.

This chain connects TRBV7-8 to TRBJ1-2; tentative D call: TRBD1 (6 bases). Germline V gene lookup returns CDR1 SGHVS and CDR2 FQNEAQ. The CDR3 has 13 residues. The germline V and J ends were trimmed by 5 bases and 3 bases, with 10 bases remaining between them. CDR3 bases: TGTGCCAGCAGCAAGGACAGTGACTATGGCTACACCTTC. Amino acid sequence: CASSKDSDYGYTF.

The chain has TRBV5-1 and TRBJ1-1; 8 nucleotides match TRBD1. The V and J ends lost 2 bases and 3 bases, in that order; junction bases with no gene match: 9. The germline V gene has CDR1 SGHRS and CDR2 YFSETQ. The CDR3 spans 16 residues. The CDR3 DNA sequence: TGCGCCAGCAGCTTATCCCCGACAGGGGCTTACACTGAAGCTTTCTTT. This gives the protein CASSLSPTGAYTEAFF.

This chain links TRBV2 with TRBJ1-4, with 9 bases that match TRBD1. The CDR3 has 15 residues. Germline CDR1 is SNHLY and CDR2 is FYNNEI. The V segment lost 0 bases and the J segment 11 bases; nucleotides outside the gene matches: 7. CDR3 nucleotide sequence: TGTGCCAGCAGTGAAGCTCCGGGACAGGGCGAGAAACTGTTTTTT. Translation gives CASSEAPGQGEKLFF.

The chain employs TRBV5-1 and TRBJ2-7; 8 bases align to TRBD1. This CDR3 is built from 14 residues. CDR1 is SGHRS, CDR2 YFSETQ, per germline. Germline trimming cut 3 bases from V and 1 base from J; bases unmatched to any gene: 3. This CDR3 reads CASSWGDRSYEQYF. The CDR3 nucleotides are TGCGCCAGCAGCTGGGGGGACAGGTCCTACGAGCAGTACTTC. The full variable domain, with the rest looked up from reference TRBV5-1 and TRBJ2-7, is KAGVTQTPRYLIKTRGQQVTLSCSPISGHRSVSWYQQTPGQGLQFLFEYFSETQRNKGNFPGRFSGRQFSNSRSEMNVSTLELGDSALYLCASSWGDRSYEQYFGPGTRLTVT.

The V and J genes are TRBV18 and TRBJ1-1; 7 nucleotides match TRBD1. The V and J ends lost 3 bases and 0 bases, in that order; junction bases with no gene match: 10. Germline-derived CDR1 and CDR2 are KGHSH and LQKENI. The CDR3 spans 17 residues. CDR3 DNA sequence: TGTGCCAGCTCACCCAACGAACCCGGACAGGTGAACACTGAAGCTTTCTTT. It is translated as CASSPNEPGQVNTEAFF.

The rearrangement links TRBV10-3 to TRBJ1-4, with 9 bases aligning to TRBD1. Germline V CDR1 and CDR2: ENHRY, SYGVKD. The trim removed 3 bases at V and 0 bases at J, leaving 8 bases unmatched. The CDR3 consists of 18 residues. The CDR3 DNA sequence: TGTGCCATCAGTGATCCGGGACAGGGATATGCAACTAATGAAAAACTGTTTTTT. Its translation is CAISDPGQGYATNEKLFF.

The chain combines TRBV5-1 with TRBJ1-1; 7 nucleotides match TRBD1. The CDR3 has 15 amino acids. J lost 1 base, V lost 4 bases, and 7 bases had no gene match. CDR1 is SGHRS and CDR2 is YFSETQ in the germline V gene. In nucleotides, the CDR3 is TGCGCCAGCAGCCAAATATGGACAGGGAACACTGAAGCTTTCTTT. Translating gives CASSQIWTGNTEAFF.

The chain couples TRBV11-2 to TRBJ2-1; TRBD1 agrees at 7 bases. The germline V gene has CDR1 SGHAT and CDR2 FQNNGV. V was clipped by 5 bases and J by 9 bases; unmatched bases: 4. The length of the CDR3 is 12 residues. This CDR3 is CASSRRGSEQFF. The CDR3 DNA reads as TGTGCCAGCAGCCGCAGGGGGAGTGAGCAGTTCTTC.

This clone was recorded a few times. In DNA, the CDR3 is TGTGCCAGCAGCCAACTCCCATCAGGGGGCCGGAACACCGGGGAGCTGTTTTTT. As protein: CASSQLPSGGRNTGELFF. This chain links TRBV7-8 with TRBJ2-2; 8 nucleotides agree with TRBD1. From germline, CDR1 is SGHVS and CDR2 FQNEAQ. With 5 bases clipped from V and 1 base from J, the junction kept 12 bases outside the gene matches. The CDR3 loop spans 18 amino acids.

This clone occurred once. The V gene is TRBV2, the J gene TRBJ2-1, with TRBD2 matching over 11 bases. The V gene's germline CDR1 is SNHLY and CDR2 FYNNEI. J was trimmed by 12 bases and V by 4 bases; bases with no gene match: 11. This CDR3 is 15 amino acids long. CDR3 nucleotides: TGTGCCAGCAGTGTAGGTAGCGGGGGGGCGATTCGGCAGTTCTTC. It translates to CASSVGSGGAIRQFF.

The chain has TRBV7-8 and TRBJ1-4; D ambiguous. CDR3 length equals 15 residues. Trimming took 5 bases from V and 0 from J, leaving 10 bases between them. CDR1 SGHVS and CDR2 FQNEAQ come from the germline V gene. The CDR3: CASSPTVSTNEKLFF. The CDR3, as DNA: TGTGCCAGCAGCCCCACAGTCTCAACTAATGAAAAACTGTTTTTT.

The chain carries TRBV6-1 and TRBJ1-1, with 7 bases that match TRBD1. This CDR3 is 15 amino acids long. V dropped 4 bases and J dropped 1; count of bases not matched to a gene: 6. CDR1 is MNHNS and CDR2 is SASEGT in the germline V gene. Written as DNA, the CDR3 is TGTGCCAGCAGTGGAGGGGGCCCTAGGAACACTGAAGCTTTCTTT. It is translated as CASSGGGPRNTEAFF.

The chain uses TRBV6-6 and TRBJ2-1, with 10 bases that match TRBD2. Germline V gene lookup returns CDR1 MNHNY and CDR2 SVGAGI (reference sequence). The CDR3 is 15 amino acids. After removal of 2 bases from V and 15 bases from J, the junction contained 13 bases not matched to a gene. CDR3: CASSYGGLAVGHVFF. For the CDR3, the DNA is TGTGCCAGCAGTTACGGCGGACTAGCGGTGGGGCACGTGTTCTTC.

The rearrangement joins TRBV10-1 to TRBJ2-1; D may be TRBD2 (7 bases). This CDR3 region has 16 residues. V lost 3 bases, J lost 0 bases, and 12 bases lay in between. Per germline, CDR1 WNHNN and CDR2 SYGVQD (reference sequence). The CDR3 protein is CASSDGGGLSYNEQFF. The CDR3 bases are TGCGCCAGCAGTGATGGGGGGGGGCTCTCCTACAATGAGCAGTTCTTC.

V and J are TRBV2 and TRBJ2-5, with 9 bases lining up with TRBD2. The CDR3 totals 14 residues. V gave up 6 bases and J gave up 4 bases; unmatched junction bases: 6. Germline CDR1 is SNHLY and CDR2 is FYNNEI. The CDR3 is CASSLNSGGETQYF. The DNA of the CDR3 is TGTGCCAGCAGCCTGAATAGCGGGGGAGAGACCCAGTACTTC.

This chain joins TRBV30 and TRBJ1-1; the match to TRBD1 covers 7 bases. V trimming: 0 bases; J trimming: 4 bases; junction bases outside the gene matches: 11. CDR1 and CDR2 (germline): GTSNPN, SVGIG (reference sequence). The CDR3 length is 16 residues. Here the CDR3 reads CAWSVPDRLFSTEAFF. CDR3 sequence (DNA): TGTGCCTGGAGTGTACCGGACAGGCTTTTTAGCACTGAAGCTTTCTTT.

This chain connects TRBV5-1 to TRBJ2-2, with 11 bases fitting TRBD2. The CDR3 is 18 residues long. With V trimmed by 0 bases and J by 3 bases, 7 bases remained unmatched. Germline V lookup: CDR1 SGHRS, CDR2 YFSETQ. The CDR3 protein is CASSLAPGTSGDTGELFF. In DNA, the CDR3 is TGCGCCAGCAGCTTGGCTCCCGGGACTAGCGGCGACACCGGGGAGCTGTTTTTT.

V and J are TRBV30 and TRBJ2-1, with 10 bases lining up with TRBD2. Germline values: CDR1 GTSNPN, CDR2 SVGIG (reference sequence). The CDR3 sequence is 16 residues long. Trimming removed 0 bases from V and 12 bases from J; junction bases left unmatched: 14. In DNA form, the CDR3 reads TGTGCCTGGAGTGTTAGTTGGGTAGCGGGAGGAAGGAGGCAGTTCTTC. Translated: CAWSVSWVAGGRRQFF. The full variable domain, completed using reference TRBV30 and TRBJ2-1, is SQTIHQWPATLVQPVGSPLSLECTVEGTSNPNLYWYRQAAGRGLQLLFYSVGIGQISSEVPQNLSASRPQDRQFILSSKKLLLSDSGFYLCAWSVSWVAGGRRQFFGPGTRLTVL.

V usage is TRBV5-1 and J usage is TRBJ2-1; 11 bases line up with TRBD2. Unmatched junction bases numbered 11, after V lost 4 bases and J lost 8 bases. This CDR3 has 16 residues. Looked up from germline, CDR1 is SGHRS and CDR2 is YFSETQ. CDR3 sequence: CASSTEGTSGRDEQFF. The CDR3 nucleotides read TGCGCCAGCAGCACCGAGGGGACTAGCGGAAGGGATGAGCAGTTCTTC.

V gene TRBV5-1 combines with J gene TRBJ2-1; TRBD2 aligns across 8 bases. The V segment lost 4 bases and the J segment 6 bases; nucleotides outside the gene matches: 18. Germline V CDR1 and CDR2: SGHRS, YFSETQ. The CDR3 has 18 amino acids. The DNA of the CDR3 is TGCGCCAGCAGCCCCATCCCCGAGTTGGCGGGAGGACCCAATGAGCAGTTCTTC. Its translation is CASSPIPELAGGPNEQFF. The variable domain in full, completed from reference TRBV5-1 and TRBJ2-1, reads KAGVTQTPRYLIKTRGQQVTLSCSPISGHRSVSWYQQTPGQGLQFLFEYFSETQRNKGNFPGRFSGRQFSNSRSEMNVSTLELGDSALYLCASSPIPELAGGPNEQFFGPGTRLTVL.

The CDR3 sequence: CASSSQSGGSYEQYF. The CDR3 bases are TGTGCCAGCAGCTCCCAATCAGGGGGGTCCTACGAGCAGTACTTC. This chain uses TRBV7-9 with TRBJ2-7; TRBD1 might be the D (7 bases). The germline V gene has CDR1 SEHNR and CDR2 FQNEAQ (reference sequence). The CDR3 runs to 15 residues. Trimming left V 4 bases short and J 1 base short, with 14 bases between. Complete variable domain (other parts from reference TRBV7-9 and TRBJ2-7): DTGVSQNPRHKITKRGQNVTFRCDPISEHNRLYWYRQTLGQGPEFLTYFQNEAQLEKSRLLSDRFSAERPKGSFSTLEIQRTEQGDSAMYLCASSSQSGGSYEQYFGPGTRLTVT.

The genes are TRBV4-1 and TRBJ2-5; TRBD2 matches at 9 bases. The DNA end favors TRBJ2-7, so the J call may be wrong. Germline V lookup: CDR1 MGHRA, CDR2 YSYEKL. The CDR3 totals 15 residues. CDR3 protein: CASSQGLAAHYEQYF. CDR3 nucleotides: TGCGCCAGCAGCCAAGGACTAGCGGCACACTACGAGCAGTACTTC.